These T cell receptor beta chains were read from a single sample in a study of beta chain features in type 1 diabetes. Sequenced by immunoSEQ multiplex PCR; TCRdb stores in-frame clones only, minus some. Of 40,000 to 65,000 clones in the sample, about 60% were seen once. Specimen: stem cell memory CD4+ T cells from blood. The receptors were sampled from a woman aged 25 to 39 with type 1 diabetes. The CDR3 runs from the conserved cysteine through the conserved F or W. Fields, in order: CDR3 protein, V gene.

CDR3 protein: CASSPPPGTEAFF
V gene: TRBV18

CDR3 protein: CASSFGGAGNEKLFF
V gene: TRBV5-1

CDR3 protein: CASGLVLREGRNEQFF
V gene: TRBV12-5

CDR3 protein: CASSPGLITDTQYF
V gene: TRBV5-1

CDR3 protein: CASSRDSYGYTF
V gene: TRBV18

CDR3 protein: CASSPGTSRNIQYF
V gene: TRBV11-2

CDR3 protein: CATSRSGRSYEQYF
V gene: TRBV15

CDR3 protein: CASNGRTKNIQYF
V gene: TRBV2

CDR3 protein: CSVDSREQFF
V gene: TRBV20-1

CDR3 protein: CASSVSTGSTEAFF
V gene: TRBV9

CDR3 protein: CASQSRGQPNEKLFF
V gene: TRBV2

CDR3 protein: CASSLYQGYSYEQYF
V gene: TRBV5-1

CDR3 protein: CASSWTSGNPDTQYF
V gene: TRBV28

CDR3 protein: CASSQSRPTDYEQYF
V gene: TRBV16

CDR3 protein: CASSPSDREETQYF
V gene: TRBV28

CDR3 protein: CASSPLAGEAHEQYF
V gene: TRBV18

CDR3 protein: CAWNPGLAGANEQFF
V gene: TRBV30

CDR3 protein: CASSLGSGRYYEQYF
V gene: TRBV28

CDR3 protein: CASRTRQGSYEQYF
V gene: TRBV5-6

CDR3 protein: CASSDVSGTTNTGELFF
V gene: TRBV28

CDR3 protein: CASSPGRDNYGYTF
V gene: TRBV18

CDR3 protein: CASSPRSRSYGYTF
V gene: TRBV18

CDR3 protein: CASSDLAAGKREQYF
V gene: TRBV27